The 8 T cell receptor beta chains presented below share a single source sample, sequenced in a study of blood T cells in healthy people across ages. It was with a sample-barcoded 5' primer and a J-beta primer mix that a second PCR of about 7 to 12 cycles was run. TCRdb itself ran the 5' RACE reads through MiXCR, one entry per CDR3 protein. The sample has 800,000 or so distinct CDR3 sequences; roughly 25% are singletons. These data were also reused for a study on T cells of mothers and their children.

The sequenced sample was blood. The receptor source for this set is a boy aged 5 to 17 in good health.

Concerning this clonotype itself: Sequence at one end of the junction differs from germline and may be a read error. The chain couples TRBV11-2 to TRBJ1-2, with D possibly matching TRBD1 (5 bases). This CDR3 comprises 12 residues. Germline V gives CDR1 SGHAT, CDR2 FQNNGV. In DNA, the CDR3 is TGTGCCAGCAGCCGTGACAGTTATGACTACACCTTC. Translating gives CASSRDSYDYTF.

In its sample, this clonotype was seen a few times. J is TRBJ2-5 and V is TRBV20-1; D may be TRBD2 (7 bases). Trimming took off 1 base at V and 2 bases at J, with 17 bases between the two ends. The V gene's germline CDR1 is DFQATT and CDR2 SNEGSKA (reference sequence). The CDR3 has 16 residues. CDR3 nucleotide sequence: TGCAGTGCTAGAGGAGGGGGGGGGTGGGGTCAAGAGACCCAGTACTTC. It translates to CSARGGGGWGQETQYF.

The gene calls are TRBV7-3 and TRBJ2-5, with TRBD2 matching 8 bases. The CDR3 consists of 15 residues. The ends lost 1 base at V and 4 bases at J; junction bases unmatched: 5. Looked up from germline, CDR1 is SGHTA and CDR2 is FQGTGA. The CDR3 here is CASSLSGLAGETQYF. The CDR3 DNA sequence: TGTGCCAGCAGCTTAAGTGGGCTAGCGGGAGAGACCCAGTACTTC.

This clonotype was detected a few times. The rearrangement links TRBV12-3 or TRBV12-4 to TRBJ2-3; D might be TRBD1 (5 bases). V was trimmed by 5 bases and J by 3 bases, leaving 15 bases between them. The CDR3 has 15 amino acids. The CDR3 DNA is TGTGCCAGCAGTGTTACAGGCGCTGGTACAGATACGCAGTATTTT. Amino acids: CASSVTGAGTDTQYF.

The chain is built from TRBV6-4 and TRBJ2-4; D tentatively fits TRBD1 or TRBD2 (5 bases each). CDR3 length equals 19 residues. Trimming took off 0 bases at V and 0 bases at J, with 18 bases between the two ends. Germline V gene lookup returns CDR1 MRHNA and CDR2 SNTAGT. Here the CDR3 reads CASSDSLLRDPLAKNIQYF. The CDR3 coding sequence is TGTGCCAGCAGTGACTCCTTACTCCGGGACCCCTTAGCCAAAAACATTCAGTACTTC.

CDR3 amino acids: CASSTLTTGNHNEQFF. The CDR3 DNA is TGTGCCAGCAGCACTCTTACGACAGGGAATCACAATGAGCAGTTCTTC. The chain is built from TRBV12-3 or TRBV12-4 and TRBJ2-1; TRBD1 matches 7 bases. Losses at the gene ends were 6 bases for V and 5 bases for J; bases not matched to a gene: 13. CDR3 length: 16 residues.

The chain links TRBV19 to TRBJ2-5; 8 nucleotides align to TRBD2. Germline V gene lookup returns CDR1 LNHDA and CDR2 SQIVND (reference sequence). V was clipped by 6 bases and J by 4 bases; unmatched bases: 4. The CDR3 contains 13 residues. As DNA, the CDR3 is TGTGCCAGTAGGCCCCTAGCGGGAGAGACCCAGTACTTC. Amino acids: CASRPLAGETQYF. Complete variable domain (other parts from reference TRBV19 and TRBJ2-5): DGGITQSPKYLFRKEGQNVTLSCEQNLNHDAMYWYRQDPGQGLRLIYYSQIVNDFQKGDIAEGYSVSREKKESFPLTVTSAQKNPTAFYLCASRPLAGETQYFGPGTRLLVL.

As concerns this clonotype: One end of the junction is discordant with germline, which a read error may explain. This chain joins TRBV27 and TRBJ2-4; the D gene is possibly TRBD1 (5 bases). Germline CDR1 reads MNHEY; CDR2 reads SMNVEV (reference sequence). This CDR3 contains 15 residues. The CDR3 DNA sequence: TGTACCAGCAGTTTCCTGGGGCTAGCCAAAAACATTCAGTACTTC. Translation: CTSSFLGLAKNIQYF.